Each of the 30 T cell receptor beta chains below was sequenced from the same sample in a study of blood T cell repertoires in COVID-19. TCRdb keeps only in-frame clones here, not all; method: immunoSEQ multiplex PCR. The table has under 45,000 clones, 85% seen once. The sequencing sample was made of peripheral blood. The receptor set was obtained from a man aged 50-60 years with active COVID-19.

This chain connects TRBV28 to TRBJ1-2; D is unresolved. The V end was cut by 5 bases, the J end by 3 bases, with 7 bases between. Germline V gene lookup returns CDR1 MDHEN and CDR2 SYDVKM. This CDR3 spans 12 amino acids. The CDR3 spells CASSPSYYGYTF. CDR3 in DNA: TGTGCCAGCAGTCCCTCCTACTATGGCTACACCTTC.

V is TRBV7-2 and J is TRBJ1-3, with a possible D match to TRBD1 (6 bases). V was cut by 5 bases and J by 0 bases, with 14 bases left in between. This CDR3 has 16 amino acids. The germline CDR1 and CDR2 sequences are SGHTA and FQGNSA. This chain's CDR3 is CASSQNRVVSGNTIYF. Written as DNA, the CDR3 is TGTGCCAGCAGCCAGAACAGGGTAGTCTCTGGAAACACCATATATTTT.

The chain couples TRBV30 to TRBJ1-2, with 9 bases matching TRBD1. Trimming cost V 4 bases and J 4 bases; bases outside gene matches: 10. The V gene's germline CDR1 is GTSNPN and CDR2 SVGIG (reference sequence). This CDR3 has 15 amino acids. The CDR3 sequence: CAWKSYRGRIYGYTF. CDR3 coding DNA: TGTGCCTGGAAATCATACAGGGGGCGGATCTATGGCTACACCTTC.

The V gene is TRBV4-2, the J gene TRBJ2-2, with D possibly matching TRBD1 (6 bases). Germline assignment: CDR1 LGHNA and CDR2 YNFKEQ. This CDR3 has 14 amino acids. The V end lost 0 bases, the J end lost 7 bases, and 9 bases lay between the germline ends. The CDR3 loop reads CASSQEGHIGELFF. CDR3 coding DNA: TGTGCCAGCAGCCAAGAGGGACATATCGGGGAGCTGTTTTTT.

V and J are TRBV5-1 and TRBJ2-7; tentative D call: TRBD1 (6 bases). The CDR3 totals 15 residues. V lost 3 bases and J lost 2, with 15 bases in between. Germline V lookup: CDR1 SGHRS, CDR2 YFSETQ. CDR3 sequence reads: CASSSGTPGPYEQYF. DNA for the CDR3: TGCGCCAGCAGCTCCGGGACACCAGGCCCCTACGAGCAGTACTTC.

About this clone: Its ends do not fully match the called genes, so a read error is possible. This chain links TRBV12-3 or TRBV12-4 with TRBJ2-1; 8 positions match TRBD2. The CDR3 spans 13 residues. The DNA of the CDR3 is TGTGCCAGCAGTTTAGTCGGGGGGGGACAAAAGGTCTTC. Encoded protein: CASSLVGGGQKVF.

CDR3 residues: CASSYGEGRSNQPQHF. In DNA, the CDR3 is TGTGCCAGCAGTTACGGGGAGGGACGGAGCAATCAGCCCCAGCATTTT. The chain uses TRBV6-6 and TRBJ1-5; a weak D match, TRBD1 (5 bases). The CDR3 spans 16 residues. Trimming stripped 2 bases from V and 1 base from J, with 12 bases between. Germline CDR1 MNHNY, CDR2 SVGAGI (reference sequence).

The V call is TRBV29-1, the J call TRBJ1-5; TRBD1 agrees at 7 bases. This CDR3 has 13 amino acids. The V and J ends lost 7 bases and 4 bases, in that order; junction bases with no gene match: 7. Germline V CDR1 and CDR2: SQVTM, ANQGSEA. The CDR3 loop is CSATDRLNQPQHF. In DNA, the CDR3 is TGCAGCGCCACGGACAGGTTAAATCAGCCCCAGCATTTT.

The chain carries TRBV6-5 and TRBJ2-7; D is unresolved. The CDR3 has 15 residues. Germline CDR1 is MNHEY and CDR2 is SVGAGI. V was shortened by 4 bases and J by 5 bases, with 18 bases between the two germline ends. CDR3 nucleotide sequence: TGTGCCAGCAGTTTTTCGAGACTGGGTACCCACGAGCAGTACTTC. It is translated as CASSFSRLGTHEQYF.

The chain employs TRBV29-1 and TRBJ2-1; 8 nucleotides align to TRBD2. After removal of 7 bases from V and 3 bases from J, the junction contained 8 bases not matched to a gene. Germline values: CDR1 SQVTM, CDR2 ANQGSEA. The CDR3 extends over 14 amino acids. CDR3 coding DNA: TGCAGCGGTATGAGCGGGGGCATCTACAATGAGCAGTTCTTC. This gives the protein CSGMSGGIYNEQFF.

The chain links TRBV25-1 to TRBJ2-2, with 7 bases lining up with TRBD2. CDR1 is MGHDK and CDR2 is SYGVNS in the germline V gene. This CDR3 has 15 amino acids. V was pared by 6 bases and J by 1 base, with 5 bases of the junction left unmatched. The CDR3 spells CASRPGLKNTGELFF. The DNA for the CDR3 is TGTGCCAGCAGGCCGGGACTAAAGAACACCGGGGAGCTGTTTTTT.

The sample holds a few counts of this clone. The CDR3 sequence: CASSRILGEQYF. As DNA, the CDR3 is TGTGCCAGCAGCCGTATCCTCGGCGAGCAGTACTTC. V usage is TRBV5-4 and J usage is TRBJ2-7; D gene unclear. Germline CDR1 and CDR2: SGHNT and YYREEE (reference sequence). The CDR3 covers 12 residues. V lost 4 bases and J lost 6, with 11 bases in between.

This clone was seen a handful of times. This chain uses TRBV7-2 with TRBJ2-7; D may be TRBD1 (5 bases). The CDR3 covers 14 residues. V was trimmed by 4 bases and J by 6 bases, leaving 16 bases between them. CDR1 SGHTA and CDR2 FQGNSA come from the germline V gene. The CDR3 sequence: CASSSRRPQGEQYF. The CDR3 coding sequence is TGTGCCAGCAGCTCCCGGCGGCCGCAGGGCGAGCAGTACTTC.

The chain is built from TRBV24-1 and TRBJ2-7, with 9 bases identical to TRBD1. J was trimmed by 5 bases and V by 3 bases; bases with no gene match: 10. The germline CDR1 and CDR2 sequences are KGHDR and SFDVKD. This CDR3 is built from 16 residues. CDR3 region: CATSDPLRDRANEQYF. DNA of the CDR3: TGTGCCACCAGTGATCCACTCCGGGACAGGGCCAACGAGCAGTACTTC.

This chain uses TRBV18 with TRBJ1-6; D is perhaps TRBD1 (6 bases). Trimming removed 8 bases from V and 7 bases from J, with 18 bases in between. The CDR3 length is 15 residues. The germline V gene has CDR1 KGHSH and CDR2 LQKENI. The CDR3 is CASAQNRGINSPLHF. For the CDR3, the DNA is TGTGCCAGCGCGCAGAATAGGGGGATCAATTCACCCCTCCACTTT.

This clone was seen only once. CDR3 nucleotide sequence: TGCGCCAGCAGCTTCGGGACTAGGGATAACACTGAAGCTTTCTTT. This codes for CASSFGTRDNTEAFF. This chain joins TRBV5-1 and TRBJ1-1; TRBD1 might be the D (5 bases). The CDR3 loop spans 15 amino acids. Germline V gene lookup returns CDR1 SGHRS and CDR2 YFSETQ. V lost 2 bases, J lost 2 bases, and 13 bases lay in between.

The CDR3 nucleotides read TGCGCCAGCAGCTTGGTCTTAAACACCGGGGAGCTGTTTTTT. Translated, it gives CASSLVLNTGELFF. The rearrangement links TRBV5-1 to TRBJ2-2; D not resolved. Trimming took off 0 bases at V and 2 bases at J, with 5 bases between the two ends. The CDR3 extends over 14 amino acids. Germline V gives CDR1 SGHRS, CDR2 YFSETQ.

The chain has TRBV9 and TRBJ1-3, with no clear D. The CDR3 consists of 16 residues. V lost 0 bases and J 0 bases, leaving 10 bases between the germline ends. Germline assignment: CDR1 SGDLS and CDR2 YYNGEE. CDR3 bases: TGTGCCAGCAGCGTAGTGTCACAGAGCTCTGGAAACACCATATATTTT. Protein: CASSVVSQSSGNTIYF.

V is TRBV6-1 and J is TRBJ1-5; no firm D call. The V and J ends lost 3 bases and 6 bases respectively, with 12 bases between them. CDR1 is MNHNS and CDR2 is SASEGT in the germline V gene. This CDR3 comprises 14 residues. CDR3 loop: CASSEWTRGQPQHF. CDR3 DNA sequence: TGTGCCAGCAGTGAGTGGACTCGGGGTCAGCCCCAGCATTTT.

The rearrangement uses TRBV2 and TRBJ1-1, with D perhaps TRBD1 (6 bases). The V and J ends lost 2 bases and 6 bases respectively, with 16 bases between them. CDR3 length equals 15 residues. CDR1 is SNHLY and CDR2 is FYNNEI in the germline V gene. CDR3 nucleotide sequence: TGTGCCAGCAGTGAAATGCCAGGGGTGGCTGCTGAAGCTTTCTTT. Its translation is CASSEMPGVAAEAFF.

This clone was counted between two and nine times. The gene calls are TRBV2 and TRBJ1-1; 8 nucleotides align to TRBD1. Trimming took 5 bases from V and 4 from J; bases not matched to a gene: 3. The CDR3 totals 13 residues. Germline V gene sequence: CDR1 SNHLY, CDR2 FYNNEI. In DNA form, the CDR3 reads TGTGCCAGCAGTTTACAGGGGGGCACTGAAGCTTTCTTT. Translated, it gives CASSLQGGTEAFF.

The genes are TRBV10-3 and TRBJ2-1; 9 nucleotides match TRBD1. Germline loops: CDR1 ENHRY, CDR2 SYGVKD. The CDR3 is 15 residues long. V shed 3 bases and J 4 bases; nucleotides not matched to a gene: 4. The CDR3 reads CAISDGTGRYNEQFF. The CDR3 DNA reads TGTGCCATCAGTGATGGGACAGGGAGGTACAATGAGCAGTTCTTC.

This clone was observed a handful of times. The rearrangement uses TRBV5-6 and TRBJ2-2; perhaps TRBD1 as D (6 bases). The germline CDR1 and CDR2 sequences are SGHDT and YYEEEE. The CDR3 spans 16 residues. Trimming took off 4 bases at V and 0 bases at J, with 13 bases between the two ends. The CDR3 protein is CASSPTGSANTGELFF. DNA of the CDR3: TGTGCCAGCAGCCCTACAGGGAGCGCGAACACCGGGGAGCTGTTTTTT.

V is TRBV6-1 and J is TRBJ2-1; 7 bases align to TRBD1. Unmatched junction bases numbered 1, after V lost 0 bases and J lost 2 bases. The CDR3 has 15 residues. Germline V gene data show CDR1 as MNHNS and CDR2 as SASEGT. CDR3 sequence: CASSEAQGAYNEQFF. CDR3 nucleotides: TGTGCCAGCAGTGAAGCGCAGGGGGCCTACAATGAGCAGTTCTTC.

J is TRBJ2-7 and V is TRBV5-1; TRBD1 aligns across 8 bases. Germline V CDR1 and CDR2: SGHRS, YFSETQ. J was trimmed by 1 base and V by 8 bases; bases with no gene match: 14. The CDR3 loop spans 16 amino acids. CDR3 nucleotides: TGCGCCAGTAATCCCCGGGGACAGGCCCAATCCTACGAGCAGTACTTC. Protein product: CASNPRGQAQSYEQYF.

A few counts support this clone. This chain links TRBV28 with TRBJ2-7; D is uncertain. CDR1 is MDHEN, CDR2 SYDVKM, per germline. CDR3 length equals 13 residues. The V and J ends lost 3 bases and 4 bases respectively, with 10 bases between them. The CDR3 nucleotides are TGTGCCAGCAGTTTTAAGAGGAGTTACGAGCAGTACTTC. It encodes CASSFKRSYEQYF.

This chain uses TRBV5-8 with TRBJ2-4, with TRBD1 matching over 9 bases. CDR1 is SGHTS, CDR2 YDEGEE, per germline. The length of the CDR3 is 15 residues. The V gene end was trimmed by 4 bases and the J gene end by 6 bases; junction bases not matched to a gene: 8. CDR3 in DNA: TGTGCCAGCAGCCCCCCGCCGGACAGGGGAAACATTCAGTACTTC. Translation: CASSPPPDRGNIQYF.

This chain uses TRBV4-2 with TRBJ1-2; 8 nucleotides agree with TRBD1. The CDR3 is 18 amino acids. CDR1 and CDR2 (germline): LGHNA, YNFKEQ. V was clipped by 0 bases and J by 0 bases; unmatched bases: 9. Written as DNA, the CDR3 is TGTGCCAGCAGCCAAGATGAGACAGGGACAGGAACTAACTATGGCTACACCTTC. Translation gives CASSQDETGTGTNYGYTF.

The gene calls are TRBV16 and TRBJ1-1, with D perhaps matching TRBD1 (5 bases). The length of the CDR3 is 16 residues. V lost 4 bases, J lost 4 bases, and 19 bases lay in between. Germline V gives CDR1 KGHSY, CDR2 FQNENV. The CDR3 DNA reads TGTGCCAGCAGCCGTAGCCCGGGGGAAAGGAGCACTGAAGCTTTCTTT. Its protein is CASSRSPGERSTEAFF.

This clone occurred a few times. J is TRBJ1-1 and V is TRBV11-3, with 7 bases aligning to TRBD1. Unmatched junction bases numbered 5, after V lost 1 base and J lost 6 bases. The germline CDR1 and CDR2 sequences are SGHNT and YENEEA. The CDR3 consists of 14 residues. CDR3 coding DNA: TGTGCCAGCAGCTTAGCTCGACAGGGCCCTGAAGCTTTCTTT. It encodes CASSLARQGPEAFF.